This T cell receptor beta chain was sequenced for a study of T cell responses to AZD1222 COVID-19 vaccine (dated by TCRdb to 2020 to 2022). For the study in its entirety: AZD1222 recipients with second doses at about 4 weeks or about 12 weeks were pooled, because spike-specific TCR depth and breadth did not differ between schedules. A total of 233 trial participants underwent TCR sequencing, of whom roughly 210 received two doses of AZD1222 and about 25 received two doses of the MenACWY control vaccine. Trial participants were enrolled by age into subgroups of 18-55, 56-69 and 70-plus years, and around 150, 28 and 57 TCR-sequenced participants, respectively, were included in these subgroups. Results and caveats for the whole study, not just this receptor: Spike-specific TCR breadth and depth rose significantly after two AZD1222 doses compared with day 0 and with MenACWY recipients. Only 5 to 7 AZD1222 recipients were SARS-CoV-2 seropositive at baseline, limiting conclusions about previously exposed vaccinees. The whole spike protein was spanned by vaccine-associated CD4 TCRs, and dominant responses were seen in regions 160-218 and 743-854. The 56-69-year group was small, and its depth increase did not reach significance, likely because of low power. Because no samples from the day 14 peak response were available, repertoires could be characterized only after the peak T cell response. Epitopes outside the regions mutated in the B.1.351 and B.1.1.7 variants were reportedly recognized by nearly half of the unique spike-specific TCRs. Participants were mostly white British, with more females than males. The authors suggested clonal diversity may have been underestimated.

The CDR3 measures 15 amino acids from cysteine to phenylalanine. Of all the DNA, just the CDR3 is kept, 45 bases in frame from base 1. The germline V gene provides CDR1 SNHLY and CDR2 FYNNEI. After removal of 6 bases from V and 7 bases from J, the junction retains 11 bases not matched to a gene. The CDR3 regions of human TCRbeta chains were subjected to immunosequencing. Under the source paper's analysis protocol: Repertoire TCRs were checked for matches against a reference library of SARS-CoV-2-specific TCRs that had been generated using the MIRA antigen-specificity platform. Breadth was defined as the fraction of unique TCRs that were SARS-CoV-2-associated, and depth was defined as the fraction of total T cells that were SARS-CoV-2-associated. Using the MIRA data, each spike-specific TCR was assigned both to the spike region to which the TCR was reactive and to a CD4 or CD8 class. Log10-transformed breadth and depth values were compared by one-way ANOVA with Sidak's multiple comparisons tests. Held by TCRdb, this immuneACCESS table contains in-frame sequences only and omits some clones. Under half of the omission traces to an unresolved V gene where checked; the cause of the rest is unknown. The V and J calls and clone size come from that table; D and trimming were worked out from the DNA. This sample has 130,000 or so clones in its table, and around nine tenths of those were observed once. The top ten clones comprise approximately 1.6% of the sample.

Taken with the paper, the label for time point translates to: baseline before first vaccination. Vaccinee samples were obtained from the UK trials COV001 and COV002, which included a single-blind randomized controlled phase 2/3 trial of AZD1222 (ChAdOx1 nCoV-19) in healthy adults. For TCRbeta chain sequencing, PBMC samples from trial participants were taken at day 0 and at day 28 after the second dose. Concerning this clone: Its antigen has not been determined. Base quality data are lacking; no much larger clone is found one base away.

The source was peripheral blood, collected on day 0 of AZD1222 vaccination. The receptor's source is an adult in good health. The rearrangement joined TRBV2 to TRBJ1-2, and 10 bases in between align with TRBD1. The nucleotide sequence is TGTGCCAGCAGGCAACACTTGACAGGGGGCGGTGGCTACACCTTC. It codes for CASRQHLTGGGGYTF.